A single sample is the source of the 28 T cell receptor beta chains below, sequenced in a study of blood T cell repertoires in COVID-19. Repertoires were generated with immunoSEQ multiplex PCR, while TCRdb's copy carries only in-frame clones and drops some. Of about 66,000 clones listed, around 83% are singletons. Sequenced material: peripheral blood. These TCRs come from a man in his forties or fifties with active COVID-19.

The chain links TRBV3-1 (or the pseudogene TRBV3-2) to TRBJ1-2; TRBD1 might be the D (6 bases). Germline CDR1 reads LGHDT; CDR2 reads YNNKEL (reference sequence). The CDR3 covers 15 residues. V was shortened by 5 bases and J by 2 bases, with 15 bases between the two germline ends. CDR3 in DNA: TGTGCCAGCAGCTCCTTGACAGGTCGAAACTATGGCTACACCTTC. It codes for CASSSLTGRNYGYTF.

The chain employs TRBV2 and TRBJ1-5; no definite D call. The CDR3 consists of 17 residues. Looked up from germline, CDR1 is SNHLY and CDR2 is FYNNEI. V lost 2 bases to trimming and J lost 3 bases, with 17 bases between them. The chain's CDR3 is CASSERRPDISNQPQHF. CDR3 coding DNA: TGTGCCAGCAGTGAAAGAAGACCCGACATCTCCAATCAGCCCCAGCATTTT.

The chain is built from TRBV4-2 and TRBJ2-5; TRBD2 agrees at 7 bases. V was clipped by 0 bases and J by 1 base; unmatched bases: 5. The CDR3 is 16 residues long. Germline assignment: CDR1 LGHNA and CDR2 YNFKEQ. The CDR3 nucleotides are TGTGCCAGCAGCCAAGATTATCGGGGGGTCCAAGAGACCCAGTACTTC. Translating it yields CASSQDYRGVQETQYF.

The chain is built from TRBV12-5 and TRBJ1-1, with 10 bases identical to TRBD1. The CDR3 is 14 residues long. V gave up 5 bases and J gave up 4 bases; unmatched junction bases: 4. The germline V gene encodes CDR1 LGHNT and CDR2 FRNRAP. The CDR3 region has the DNA TGTGCTAGTGGTGGGAGGACAGGGGGCACTGAAGCTTTCTTT. It codes for CASGGRTGGTEAFF.

The rearrangement joins TRBV6-1 to TRBJ2-1, with D perhaps matching TRBD2 (7 bases). Looked up from germline, CDR1 is MNHNS and CDR2 is SASEGT. The CDR3 contains 16 residues. V was cut by 2 bases and J by 7 bases, with 18 bases left in between. The CDR3 coding sequence is TGTGCCAGCAGTGAACGGGGGGCGGGACGAATGAATGAGCAGTTCTTC. As protein: CASSERGAGRMNEQFF.

V gene TRBV5-6 combines with J gene TRBJ1-6; D gene unclear. V was clipped by 2 bases and J by 10 bases, with 13 bases between them. From germline, CDR1 is SGHDT and CDR2 YYEEEE. The CDR3 totals 14 residues. The DNA for the CDR3 is TGTGCCAGCAGCTTCGAATCCCGGGTCTCACCCCTCCACTTT. As protein: CASSFESRVSPLHF.

CDR3 nucleotide sequence: TGTGCCAGCAGTTTGGGACAGGAGGTCTATGGCTACACCTTC. This sequence encodes CASSLGQEVYGYTF. The chain joins TRBV2 to TRBJ1-2; 8 bases agree with TRBD1. Looked up from germline, CDR1 is SNHLY and CDR2 is FYNNEI. The CDR3 totals 14 residues. With V trimmed by 5 bases and J by 4 bases, 6 bases remained unmatched.

The chain couples TRBV2 to TRBJ2-5; 8 nucleotides line up with TRBD1. Trimming took 4 bases from V and 4 from J; bases not matched to a gene: 2. The CDR3 runs to 13 residues. CDR1 and CDR2 (germline): SNHLY, FYNNEI. Here the CDR3 DNA reads TGTGCCAGCAGTGTTGACAGGGGAGAGACCCAGTACTTC. Its translation: CASSVDRGETQYF.

The genes are TRBV12-5 and TRBJ2-1, with TRBD1 matching 7 bases. The V gene end was trimmed by 3 bases and the J gene end by 6 bases; junction bases not matched to a gene: 5. Per germline, CDR1 LGHNT and CDR2 FRNRAP. This CDR3 is 14 amino acids long. CDR3 nucleotide sequence: TGTGCTAGTGGTTTTAAACGACAGGGCAATGAGCAGTTCTTC. As protein: CASGFKRQGNEQFF.

This clone was found a few times. This chain connects TRBV11-2 to TRBJ2-1; 10 bases align to TRBD2. In germline, CDR1 is SGHAT, CDR2 FQNNGV. V lost 4 bases and J lost 7; bases outside the gene matches: 10. The CDR3 is 16 amino acids. CDR3 sequence: CASSSGSGRALNEQFF. CDR3 nucleotides: TGTGCCAGCAGCTCAGGAAGCGGGAGGGCGTTGAATGAGCAGTTCTTC.

The chain is built from TRBV7-2 and TRBJ2-7; TRBD2 is a possible D gene (6 bases). V shed 5 bases and J shed 3 bases, with 14 bases lying between them. This CDR3 comprises 14 residues. CDR1 is SGHTA and CDR2 is FQGNSA in the germline V gene. The CDR3 bases are TGTGCCAGCAGCGAAGGGACTGGGGACTACGAGCAGTACTTC. This encodes CASSEGTGDYEQYF. The whole variable domain, filled in from reference TRBV7-2 and TRBJ2-7, reads GAGVSQSPSNKVTEKGKDVELRCDPISGHTALYWYRQSLGQGLEFLIYFQGNSAPDKSGLPSDRFSAERTGGSVSTLTIQRTQQEDSAVYLCASSEGTGDYEQYFGPGTRLTVT.

In this sample, this clone turned up once. The gene calls are TRBV7-9 and TRBJ2-1; no clear D gene. This CDR3 contains 12 residues. V lost 1 base and J 6 bases, leaving 4 bases between the germline ends. The V gene's germline CDR1 is SEHNR and CDR2 FQNEAQ (reference sequence). The CDR3 region is CASSLEPNEQFF. The CDR3 DNA sequence: TGTGCCAGCAGCTTAGAGCCCAATGAGCAGTTCTTC.

This clone has just one count. This chain uses TRBV6-5 with TRBJ1-3; D perhaps matches TRBD1 (5 bases). This CDR3 comprises 14 residues. Germline V gene lookup returns CDR1 MNHEY and CDR2 SVGAGI. With 8 bases removed from V and 6 bases from J, the gap between germline ends came to 17 bases. The CDR3 DNA sequence: TGTGCCAGCGGGCCCGGGGGGGGTGAAAACACCATATATTTT. Amino acids: CASGPGGGENTIYF.

The chain combines TRBV2 with TRBJ2-1, with 12 bases lining up with TRBD2. Germline V gives CDR1 SNHLY, CDR2 FYNNEI. This CDR3 is 14 amino acids long. The V gene end was trimmed by 8 bases and the J gene end by 9 bases; junction bases not matched to a gene: 8. The CDR3 bases are TGTGCCAGCCTGGGACTAGCGGGTAAGGGTGAGCAGTTCTTC. As protein: CASLGLAGKGEQFF.

CDR3 loop: CASSKTGNTEAFF. CDR3 coding DNA: TGCGCCAGCAGCAAGACGGGAAACACTGAAGCTTTCTTT. V and J are TRBV5-1 and TRBJ1-1; D unresolved. The V and J ends lost 4 bases and 2 bases respectively, with 9 bases between them. This CDR3 comprises 13 residues. From germline, CDR1 is SGHRS and CDR2 YFSETQ.

The table lists this clone with a count of one. This chain uses TRBV29-1 with TRBJ2-3; no firm D call. Trimming removed 7 bases at V and 0 bases at J, with 8 bases between. The germline V gene has CDR1 SQVTM and CDR2 ANQGSEA. This CDR3 is 12 amino acids long. CDR3 sequence (DNA): TGCAGCGGTTGTCGGAGCACAGATACGCAGTATTTT. As protein: CSGCRSTDTQYF.

The table lists this clone with a few counts. The rearrangement links TRBV20-1 to TRBJ2-3; 8 positions agree with TRBD2. This CDR3 contains 16 residues. The V gene end was trimmed by 3 bases and the J gene end by 5 bases; junction bases not matched to a gene: 13. CDR1 and CDR2 (germline): DFQATT, SNEGSKA (reference sequence). CDR3 amino acids: CSASWDSGDFGDTQYF. For the CDR3, the DNA is TGCAGTGCTAGTTGGGATAGCGGGGATTTCGGAGATACGCAGTATTTT.

The rearrangement links TRBV2 to TRBJ2-1; tentative D call: TRBD2 (5 bases). Germline CDR1 reads SNHLY; CDR2 reads FYNNEI. V lost 1 base to trimming and J lost 0 bases, with 10 bases between them. The CDR3 consists of 16 residues. The chain's CDR3 is CASSEVLVSSYNEQFF. CDR3 sequence (DNA): TGTGCCAGCAGTGAAGTACTAGTGAGCTCCTACAATGAGCAGTTCTTC.

The V and J genes are TRBV12-3 or TRBV12-4 and TRBJ1-2; tentatively, D is TRBD1 (5 bases). Between the trimmed V and J ends, which lost 5 bases and 7 bases, there was a span of 14 bases. The CDR3 is 13 amino acids. CDR3: CASSRKVGGGYTF. The CDR3 DNA reads TGTGCCAGCAGTCGGAAAGTCGGGGGTGGCTACACCTTC.

The chain employs TRBV2 and TRBJ1-5, with TRBD1 matching over 11 bases. The CDR3 runs to 15 residues. In germline, CDR1 is SNHLY, CDR2 FYNNEI. J gave up 1 base and V 6 bases, and 2 bases lay outside the gene matches. The CDR3 spells CASRGTGGSNQPQHF. The CDR3 bases are TGTGCCAGCAGGGGGACAGGGGGAAGCAATCAGCCCCAGCATTTT.

J is TRBJ2-1 and V is TRBV7-9; 7 bases are a match to TRBD1. V was clipped by 1 base and J by 13 bases; unmatched bases: 4. The CDR3 is made up of 12 amino acids. CDR1 SEHNR and CDR2 FQNEAQ come from the germline V gene (reference sequence). CDR3 amino acids: CASSLDDRVQFF. CDR3 bases: TGTGCCAGCAGCTTAGACGACAGGGTCCAGTTCTTC.

The CDR3 sequence: CASSFGRENTEAFF. In nucleotides, the CDR3 is TGTGCCAGCAGCTTTGGACGGGAGAACACTGAAGCTTTCTTT. This chain connects TRBV5-4 to TRBJ1-1; the D is unclear. V lost 2 bases, J lost 1 base, and 9 bases lay in between. Germline V lookup: CDR1 SGHNT, CDR2 YYREEE (reference sequence). This CDR3 contains 14 residues.

The chain uses TRBV11-2 and TRBJ2-7; D remains ambiguous. The CDR3 length is 15 residues. The germline CDR1 and CDR2 sequences are SGHAT and FQNNGV. V was shortened by 1 base and J by 2 bases, with 12 bases between the two germline ends. The CDR3 nucleotides read TGTGCCAGCAGCTTAGGAGAGGCGCGAGCCTACGAGCAGTACTTC. Its translation is CASSLGEARAYEQYF.

V is TRBV6-6 and J is TRBJ1-5; D remains ambiguous. This CDR3 region has 12 residues. The germline V gene has CDR1 MNHNY and CDR2 SVGAGI (reference sequence). V lost 7 bases to trimming and J lost 4 bases, with 8 bases between them. CDR3 region: CASTPGNQPQHF. The CDR3 coding sequence is TGTGCCAGCACCCCCGGGAATCAGCCCCAGCATTTT.

This chain joins TRBV2 and TRBJ2-7; TRBD2 aligns across 10 bases. CDR1 is SNHLY and CDR2 is FYNNEI in the germline V gene. Losses at the gene ends were 5 bases for V and 7 bases for J; bases not matched to a gene: 8. The CDR3 runs to 14 residues. CDR3: CASSQDSGGGEQYF. CDR3 nucleotide sequence: TGTGCCAGCAGTCAAGACAGCGGGGGGGGAGAGCAGTACTTC.

The chain couples TRBV11-3 to TRBJ2-1; 8 bases fit TRBD2. The V gene end was trimmed by 3 bases and the J gene end by 2 bases; junction bases not matched to a gene: 3. Germline V gives CDR1 SGHNT, CDR2 YENEEA. There are 15 residues in the CDR3. Here the CDR3 DNA reads TGTGCCAGCAGCTTGGGCGGGGGGCCCTACAATGAGCAGTTCTTC. It specifies CASSLGGGPYNEQFF.

The CDR3, as DNA: TGTGCCAGCAGCTTAGACAGGGGGCCCAGCGGGGAGCTGTTTTTT. Its translation: CASSLDRGPSGELFF. This chain connects TRBV11-2 to TRBJ2-2, with 8 nucleotides matching TRBD1. In germline, CDR1 is SGHAT, CDR2 FQNNGV. With 0 bases clipped from V and 7 bases from J, the junction kept 4 bases outside the gene matches. This CDR3 has 15 residues.

The J gene is TRBJ1-1, the V gene TRBV5-6; the match to TRBD1 covers 8 bases. This CDR3 comprises 15 residues. Trimming removed 3 bases from V and 1 base from J; junction bases left unmatched: 5. Germline V CDR1 and CDR2: SGHDT, YYEEEE. In DNA form, the CDR3 reads TGTGCCAGCAGCTCCGCCGGGACAGGGAACACTGAAGCTTTCTTT. It is translated as CASSSAGTGNTEAFF.